This paragraph reports one T cell receptor beta chain. In the authors' workflow: Nucleated cell number was recorded as an estimate derived from reference gene primer amplification. Sequencing used immunoSEQ multiplex PCR; TCRdb keeps in-frame clones, though not all of them. D and trimming were read from the DNA, whereas the V and J calls and clone size are those reported in that table. The data show around 140,000 clones, with 84% seen just once and 1.4% held by the top ten. Germline V CDR1 and CDR2: SGHTA, FQGNSA. Trimming removed 4 bases at V and 2 bases at J, with 17 bases between. This CDR3 is 16 amino acids long. The data were obtained in a study of blood T cell repertoires in COVID-19. Study-wide background: Sample material is recorded as cDNA or gDNA derived from T cells, B-cell-depleted T cells, or PBMCs.

Sequenced input: peripheral blood. The receptor was derived from a man aged 60 to 75 with acute or convalescent COVID-19. This chain joins TRBV7-2 and TRBJ1-2; tentatively, D is TRBD1 (6 bases). Here the CDR3 DNA reads TGTGCCAGCAGCTCCGCAGACAGGATAGCAAACTATGGCTACACCTTC. This translates into CASSSADRIANYGYTF.